The clone carrying this T cell receptor beta chain was detected only a few times. Its antigen is unknown. These data belong to a study of OX40 agonist ivuxolimab in advanced cancers. The germline V gene encodes CDR1 SGHTA and CDR2 FQGNSA. V was shortened by 2 bases and J by 0 bases, with 3 bases between the two germline ends. The CDR3 extends over 13 amino acids. Autoimmune disease history or systemic immunosuppression led to patient exclusion. Collection of blood occurred at baseline, at cycle 4 day 1, and at cycle 7 day 1. Notes on the study in general: Certain nonresponders likewise exhibited a low normalized T-cell clonal expansion.

The method was immunoSEQ multiplex PCR; TCRdb's version includes in-frame clones alone and lacks a portion of them. Of 45,000 to 60,000 clones listed, approximately 80% are singletons. This rearrangement joins TRBV7-2 to TRBJ2-3, with unresolved D. The source is an adult with an advanced solid tumor such as melanoma, head and neck, liver or kidney cancer. The material was CD4+ or CD8+ T cells sorted from blood, obtained in a trial of the OX40 agonist ivuxolimab. This CDR3 reads CASSLKSTDTQYF. The DNA for the CDR3 is TGTGCCAGCAGCTTAAAGAGCACAGATACGCAGTATTTT.